This T cell receptor (beta chain) was sequenced in a study of identifying expanded T cells in peripheral blood. Here immunoSEQ multiplex PCR was the method, and the copy in TCRdb shows in-frame clones only, minus some. Found here are 100,000 to 150,000 clones, approximately 86% of them singletons; the top ten hold roughly 7.9%. Per the germline V gene, CDR1 is SGDLS and CDR2 is YYNGEE. The CDR3 loop spans 12 amino acids. The V and J ends lost 0 bases and 3 bases respectively, with 2 bases between them. Points on this clone: Other DNA sequences of this sample code for an identical CDR3.

Material: blood. The chain couples TRBV9 to TRBJ2-3; no firm D call. This receptor was obtained from a person aged 18-70 years in good health. In nucleotides, the CDR3 is TGTGCCAGCAGCGTAGTTACAGATACGCAGTATTTT. It encodes CASSVVTDTQYF.